This T cell receptor beta chain appears in the sequencing data of a study of blood T cell repertoires in COVID-19 (dated by TCRdb to about 2020). Looking at the study overall: Collaborator samples came from the United States, Italy and Spain and covered acute and convalescent phases of COVID-19. The prospective study material was composed of cDNA or gDNA derived from T cells, B-cell-depleted T cells, or PBMCs. Deeply sampled blood TCRbeta repertoires from subjects exposed to, actively infected with, or recovered from COVID-19 were included in the dataset. A freely available public database, intended as a resource for researchers studying the immune response to SARS-CoV-2, is where the repertoires were released. The samples were drawn from the first 160 participants of the ongoing ImmuneRACE study and from 950 to 1,500 subjects provided by 6 global collaborators. The sample metadata nearly always contained a de-identified subject ID, COVID-19 status, age in years and sex. Where available, HLA class I and class II types were taken from metadata supplied by the sample provider and were not determined by assay-based typing.

Overall study outcomes, separate from this receptor: Clinical and demographic metadata were provided uncurated, with the amount varying by source and participant.

Trimming removed 1 base from V and 8 bases from J, leaving 14 bases between the germline ends. Spanning cysteine to phenylalanine, the CDR3 consists of 14 amino acids. Here the CDR3 DNA is all that survives: 42 bases in frame from base 1. Looking up the germline V gene yields CDR1 MDHEN and CDR2 SYDVKM. TCRbeta CDR3 regions were amplified from genomic DNA by means of the immunoSEQ Assay, a bias-controlled multiplex PCR. The authors' analysis ran thus. Nucleated cell counts per sample were estimated from amplification of reference gene primers within the assay. To quantify the absolute abundance of each unique TCRbeta CDR3 rearrangement, sequence reads were collapsed and filtered. Productive Simpson clonality was computed per sample as the square root of Simpson's diversity index over productive rearrangements. The source is immuneACCESS, and TCRdb retained only in-frame sequences with V and J called. Part of the clones is not carried over; for the studies checked, unresolved V genes explain less than half of this, and the remainder is unexplained. Clone size and the V and J calls come from that table; the DNA yielded D and trimming. The sample includes under 500,000 clones, with 70% to 90% observed a single time. The ten largest clonotypes hold almost 2% of the sample.

With respect to this clone: The specificity of this receptor is unknown. No much larger clone exists at a distance of one base, and base qualities are not known.

Enrolling through a virtual design, the prospective study's participants ranged in age from roughly 18 to 95 years and lived across around 25 United States geographic areas. Cohort assignment in the prospective study relied on participant-reported clinical history from a screening survey and a study questionnaire. Mobile phlebotomists in the prospective study collected whole blood, serum and a nasopharyngeal or oropharyngeal swab from every participant. Prospective study participants could optionally give additional blood draws and questionnaires over an approximately two-month period. Before DNA extraction, prospective study blood samples were shipped either frozen or at room temperature.

The sequence came from a woman younger than 30 with acute COVID-19. The sample taken for sequencing was PBMCs or T cells enriched from blood (not recorded which). Recombination linked TRBV28 to TRBJ1-2; a tentative D call is TRBD1 (6 bases match). The CDR3 protein is CASSLLSTGPGYTF. The bases read TGTGCCAGCAGTTTATTGTCGACAGGACCGGGCTACACCTTC.